This TCR beta chain was sequenced in a study of blood T cells in healthy people across ages. A second PCR, run for roughly 7 to 12 cycles, used a sample-barcoded 5' primer plus a J-beta primer mix. One entry per CDR3 protein results from TCRdb running MiXCR on the 5' RACE reads. The sample consists of 1.5 million to 2 million distinct CDR3 sequences, roughly 28% of them appearing once. This CDR3 has 13 residues. Germline loops: CDR1 DFQATT, CDR2 SNEGSKA (reference sequence). Sequenced: blood. This chain joins TRBV20-1 and TRBJ1-2, with D perhaps matching TRBD1 (5 bases). The clonotype was recovered from a woman in her 30s in good health. CDR3 bases: TGCAATCCGGGCGGGGACGGAGACTATGGCTACACCTTC. Its protein is CNPGGDGDYGYTF.